These T cell receptor beta chains were read from a single sample in a study of blood T cell repertoires in COVID-19. Sequencing was performed with immunoSEQ multiplex PCR; in TCRdb, only in-frame clones are kept and a portion is missing. The sample yields approximately 120,000 clones, just over 75% seen once. Input material: peripheral blood. The receptors stem from a human donor in a cohort sampled during active COVID-19. Each CDR3 is given with its conserved first and last residue. The D gene is left open where the match is weak. Clone size appears in some rows only: once, few, many, or a class for an expanded clone.

d_gene: -; abundance: few; v_gene: TRBV7-3; j_gene: TRBJ1-6; len: 14; CDR3aa: CASSLTQGPSPLHF; CDR3nt: TGTGCCAGCAGCTTAACTCAGGGGCCTTCACCCCTCCACTTT
d_gene: TRBD1; abundance: -; v_gene: TRBV5-1; j_gene: TRBJ1-5; len: 13; CDR3aa: CASSRDRDQPQHF; CDR3nt: TGCGCCAGCAGCCGGGACAGAGATCAGCCCCAGCATTTT
d_gene: -; abundance: -; v_gene: TRBV28; j_gene: TRBJ1-4; len: 13; CDR3aa: CASSPTSREKLFF; CDR3nt: TGTGCCAGCAGTCCAACTTCTAGGGAAAAACTGTTTTTT
d_gene: -; abundance: -; v_gene: TRBV5-4; j_gene: TRBJ1-2; len: 17; CDR3aa: CASSFGGSNPANYGYTF; CDR3nt: TGTGCCAGCAGCTTTGGGGGCAGCAACCCGGCTAACTATGGCTACACCTTC
d_gene: -; abundance: -; v_gene: TRBV19; j_gene: TRBJ1-2; len: 14; CDR3aa: CARAGRPGNYGYTF; CDR3nt: TGTGCCAGAGCAGGTCGTCCAGGTAACTATGGCTACACCTTC
d_gene: TRBD1; abundance: few; v_gene: TRBV5-5; j_gene: TRBJ1-2; len: 15; CDR3aa: CASSYYRDSGYGYTF; CDR3nt: TGTGCCAGCAGCTACTACCGGGACAGTGGGTATGGCTACACCTTC
d_gene: -; abundance: -; v_gene: TRBV6-5; j_gene: TRBJ1-2; len: 12; CDR3aa: CASRPAFRGYTF; CDR3nt: TGTGCCAGCAGGCCTGCTTTCAGGGGCTACACCTTC
d_gene: -; abundance: -; v_gene: TRBV12-3/TRBV12-4; j_gene: TRBJ1-2; len: 13; CDR3aa: CASSFSGNYGYTF; CDR3nt: TGTGCCAGCAGTTTCTCCGGGAACTATGGCTACACCTTC
d_gene: -; abundance: -; v_gene: TRBV11-2; j_gene: TRBJ1-5; len: 14; CDR3aa: CASSPGSSGQPQHF; CDR3nt: TGTGCCAGCAGCCCTGGGAGTTCAGGACAGCCCCAGCATTTT
d_gene: -; abundance: -; v_gene: TRBV19; j_gene: TRBJ2-2; len: 14; CDR3aa: CASSIQRGTGELFF; CDR3nt: TGTGCCAGTAGTATTCAACGGGGTACCGGGGAGCTGTTTTTT
d_gene: -; abundance: few; v_gene: TRBV7-9; j_gene: TRBJ1-2; len: 14; CDR3aa: CASSPQRQIYGYTF; CDR3nt: TGTGCCAGCAGCCCCCAAAGACAGATTTATGGCTACACCTTC
d_gene: -; abundance: -; v_gene: TRBV6-5; j_gene: TRBJ2-3; len: 15; CDR3aa: CASSYSIQILDTQYF; CDR3nt: TGTGCCAGCAGTTACTCGATACAGATACTAGATACGCAGTATTTT
d_gene: -; abundance: -; v_gene: TRBV9; j_gene: TRBJ2-1; len: 16; CDR3aa: CASSGPIQAIGNEQFF; CDR3nt: TGTGCCAGCAGCGGCCCAATACAGGCCATAGGAAATGAGCAGTTCTTC
d_gene: -; abundance: -; v_gene: TRBV27; j_gene: TRBJ2-3; len: 12; CDR3aa: CASSLRGDTQYF; CDR3nt: TGTGCCAGCAGTTTACGAGGTGATACGCAGTATTTT
d_gene: TRBD1; abundance: -; v_gene: TRBV19; j_gene: TRBJ2-7; len: 13; CDR3aa: CASSVPGQVQQYF; CDR3nt: TGTGCCAGTAGTGTACCCGGACAGGTCCAGCAGTACTTC
d_gene: TRBD1; abundance: -; v_gene: TRBV27; j_gene: TRBJ1-6; len: 15; CDR3aa: CASSSSTGFNSPLHF; CDR3nt: TGTGCCAGCAGTTCCTCGACAGGGTTTAATTCACCCCTCCACTTT
d_gene: TRBD1; abundance: -; v_gene: TRBV7-9; j_gene: TRBJ1-4; len: 16; CDR3aa: CASSLNRGNTNEKLFF; CDR3nt: TGTGCCAGCAGCTTAAACAGGGGGAACACTAATGAAAAACTGTTTTTT
d_gene: TRBD1; abundance: -; v_gene: TRBV5-1; j_gene: TRBJ1-5; len: 15; CDR3aa: CASSLSPGQGQPQHF; CDR3nt: TGCGCCAGCAGCCTCTCCCCGGGACAGGGCCAGCCCCAGCATTTT
d_gene: TRBD1; abundance: -; v_gene: TRBV27; j_gene: TRBJ1-6; len: 16; CDR3aa: CASSLSRGQWNSPLHF; CDR3nt: TGTGCCAGCAGTTTATCGAGGGGACAGTGGAATTCACCCCTCCACTTT
d_gene: -; abundance: -; v_gene: TRBV18; j_gene: TRBJ1-3; len: 16; CDR3aa: CASSPKRVESGNTIYF; CDR3nt: TGTGCCAGCTCACCAAAGAGGGTTGAGTCTGGAAACACCATATATTTT
d_gene: -; abundance: once; v_gene: TRBV3-1/TRBV3-2; j_gene: TRBJ1-1; len: 15; CDR3aa: CASSPLDRLKPEIVF; CDR3nt: TGTGCCAGCAGCCCACTTGACAGATTGAAGCCCGAGATCGTCTTT
d_gene: TRBD2; abundance: once; v_gene: TRBV7-9; j_gene: TRBJ2-3; len: 18; CDR3aa: CASSLGLAGGRRTDTQYF; CDR3nt: TGTGCCAGCAGCTTAGGACTAGCGGGGGGGCGACGCACAGATACGCAGTATTTT
d_gene: TRBD1; abundance: -; v_gene: TRBV7-6; j_gene: TRBJ2-7; len: 17; CDR3aa: CASSPGVNRDSSYEQYF; CDR3nt: TGTGCCAGCAGCCCCGGAGTCAACCGGGACAGTTCCTACGAGCAGTACTTC
d_gene: TRBD1; abundance: -; v_gene: TRBV18; j_gene: TRBJ2-7; len: 14; CDR3aa: CASSPATGPYEQYF; CDR3nt: TGTGCCAGCTCACCAGCGACAGGGCCCTACGAGCAGTACTTC
d_gene: -; abundance: once; v_gene: TRBV27; j_gene: TRBJ2-3; len: 19; CDR3aa: CASSLSKIPGHPLTDTQYF; CDR3nt: TGTGCCAGCAGTTTATCGAAAATCCCGGGACACCCACTCACAGATACGCAGTATTTT